What follows are 18 T cell receptor beta chains derived from one specimen sequenced in a study of shared clonotypes between healthy human individuals. Only in-frame clones appear in the TCRdb table, and some are missing; sequencing was by immunoSEQ multiplex PCR. The table includes under 2.5 million clones, 92% detected once. The sequencing sample was made of naive CD4+ T cells from PBMCs. The sample's subset: CD45RA+ positively selected. Receptors were obtained from a man younger than 35 in good health. Some clones in this sample may be carry-over from other donors' samples.

This CDR3 reads CASRTYDRRRFYGYTF. The CDR3 DNA is TGTGCCAGCAGGACCTACGACAGGCGTCGATTCTATGGCTACACCTTC. The genes are TRBV2 and TRBJ1-2; D is possibly TRBD1 (6 bases). Trimming removed 6 bases from V and 4 bases from J, with 21 bases in between. From germline, CDR1 is SNHLY and CDR2 FYNNEI. The CDR3 spans 16 residues.

This chain connects TRBV19 to TRBJ1-5; D is uncertain. The CDR3 sequence is 12 residues long. V lost 11 bases and J 15 bases, leaving 23 bases between the germline ends. CDR1 LNHDA and CDR2 SQIVND come from the germline V gene (reference sequence). The CDR3 sequence is CAPSLPSWSRHF. DNA of the CDR3: TGTGCCCCTAGTTTGCCTTCGTGGTCGCGGCATTTT.

The rearrangement uses TRBV28 and TRBJ1-2; 8 bases line up with TRBD1. Germline V gene lookup returns CDR1 MDHEN and CDR2 SYDVKM. This CDR3 comprises 13 residues. After removal of 3 bases from V and 8 bases from J, the junction contained 5 bases not matched to a gene. The CDR3 coding sequence is TGTGCCAGCAGTTTTCGCAGGGGGCGAGGCTACACCTTC. This codes for CASSFRRGRGYTF.

For this clone: Other DNA sequences in this sample translate to the same CDR3. V gene TRBV9 combines with J gene TRBJ2-2; a weak D match, TRBD2 (5 bases). Germline values: CDR1 SGDLS, CDR2 YYNGEE. Trimming took off 3 bases at V and 5 bases at J, with 8 bases between the two ends. This CDR3 spans 13 amino acids. The DNA for the CDR3 is TGTGCCAGCAGCGCCCGGGGTACCGGGGAGCTGTTTTTT. Residues: CASSARGTGELFF.

For the CDR3, the DNA is TGTGCCAGCAGCTTTGCCCGTGGTGGCACTGAAGCTTTCTTT. It encodes CASSFARGGTEAFF. V gene TRBV7-9 combines with J gene TRBJ1-1; D is ambiguous. V was shortened by 3 bases and J by 4 bases, with 12 bases between the two germline ends. The length of the CDR3 is 14 residues. Germline values: CDR1 SEHNR, CDR2 FQNEAQ (reference sequence).

CDR3 residues: CASIRQGAVTQPQHF. The CDR3 coding sequence is TGTGCCAGCATTCGACAGGGGGCTGTGACTCAGCCCCAGCATTTT. The V gene is TRBV6-1, the J gene TRBJ1-5; 10 bases agree with TRBD1. This CDR3 spans 15 amino acids. The ends lost 7 bases at V and 6 bases at J; junction bases unmatched: 9. Germline V CDR1 and CDR2: MNHNS, SASEGT.

This chain links TRBV7-9 with TRBJ2-1, with D unresolved. V was clipped by 1 base and J by 5 bases, with 12 bases between them. The CDR3 runs 15 residues. Germline CDR1 SEHNR, CDR2 FQNEAQ (reference sequence). CDR3 sequence (DNA): TGTGCCAGCAGCTTAGAACCCGACCCCGACAATGAGCAGTTCTTC. Its translation: CASSLEPDPDNEQFF.

The chain combines TRBV5-1 with TRBJ2-2; 9 bases line up with TRBD2. Germline V CDR1 and CDR2: SGHRS, YFSETQ. J gave up 4 bases and V 3 bases, and 4 bases lay outside the gene matches. CDR3 size: 15 residues. The CDR3 coding sequence is TGCGCCAGCAGCTCGGGTAGCGGGAGCACCGGGGAGCTGTTTTTT. Its protein is CASSSGSGSTGELFF.

This clone was observed once. The chain couples TRBV9 to TRBJ1-4, with D possibly matching TRBD1 (5 bases). V gave up 4 bases and J gave up 2 bases, with 15 bases separating them. This CDR3 is built from 16 residues. Germline assignment: CDR1 SGDLS and CDR2 YYNGEE. In nucleotides, the CDR3 is TGTGCCAGCAGCCCCGGGACCATTTACACTAATGAAAAACTGTTTTTT. Encoded protein: CASSPGTIYTNEKLFF. Looking up the rest from reference TRBV9 and TRBJ1-4 gives the full variable domain: DSGVTQTPKHLITATGQRVTLRCSPRSGDLSVYWYQQSLDQGLQFLIQYYNGEERAKGNILERFSAQQFPDLHSELNLSSLELGDSALYFCASSPGTIYTNEKLFFGSGTQLSVL.

This rearrangement joins TRBV6-5 to TRBJ2-7, with D tentatively TRBD2 (5 bases). This CDR3 region has 12 residues. Between the trimmed V and J ends, which lost 5 bases and 6 bases, there was a span of 11 bases. Germline CDR1 and CDR2: MNHEY and SVGAGI. The chain's CDR3 is CASSRVRGEQYF. The CDR3 DNA follows: TGTGCCAGCAGTCGCGTTCGGGGCGAGCAGTACTTC.

The chain is built from TRBV10-3 and TRBJ2-7; TRBD1 agrees at 8 bases. CDR3 size: 17 residues. CDR1 and CDR2 (germline): ENHRY, SYGVKD. V trimming: 0 bases; J trimming: 6 bases; junction bases outside the gene matches: 13. The CDR3 is CAISESKPGQGIGEQYF. The CDR3, as DNA: TGTGCCATCAGTGAGTCGAAGCCCGGACAGGGTATTGGCGAGCAGTACTTC.

The chain employs TRBV7-9 and TRBJ2-1; 7 positions match TRBD2. The CDR3 spans 14 residues. Germline V gives CDR1 SEHNR, CDR2 FQNEAQ (reference sequence). V lost 0 bases to trimming and J lost 8 bases; unmatched junction nucleotides: 4. The CDR3 sequence: CASSLAGGSHEQFF. CDR3 bases: TGTGCCAGCAGCTTAGCGGGAGGGTCCCATGAGCAGTTCTTC.

The chain joins TRBV29-1 to TRBJ2-7, with 7 bases lining up with TRBD2. The CDR3 is made up of 13 amino acids. The germline V gene has CDR1 SQVTM and CDR2 ANQGSEA. The J segment lost 4 bases and the V segment lost 4 bases, leaving 7 bases of the junction unmatched. The CDR3 DNA reads as TGCAGCGTTGGCGGCGGGAGTGAATACGAGCAGTACTTC. Amino acids: CSVGGGSEYEQYF.

The chain combines TRBV5-1 with TRBJ1-1, with D possibly being TRBD1 (5 bases). The germline V and J ends were trimmed by 5 bases and 1 base, with 18 bases remaining between them. Germline CDR1 SGHRS, CDR2 YFSETQ. The CDR3 contains 16 residues. In nucleotides, the CDR3 is TGCGCCAGCAGATATAAGACCGGGACGGGGAACACTGAAGCTTTCTTT. Protein sequence: CASRYKTGTGNTEAFF.

The chain carries TRBV15 and TRBJ2-7; D uncertain. Germline loops: CDR1 LNHNV, CDR2 YYDKDF (reference sequence). CDR3 length: 13 amino acids. V dropped 6 bases and J dropped 4 bases, with 13 bases sitting between them. The CDR3 DNA follows: TGTGCCACCAGTAATCCCTATTTTTACGAGCAGTACTTC. Translating it yields CATSNPYFYEQYF.

The gene calls are TRBV28 and TRBJ2-3; 12 bases agree with TRBD2. The CDR3 has 19 amino acids. In germline, CDR1 is MDHEN, CDR2 SYDVKM. The junction had 11 bases not matched to a gene; V was cut back by 3 bases and J by 1 base. Written as DNA, the CDR3 is TGTGCCAGCAGTTTGGGTTGGACTAGCGGGATCGGTGGCACAGATACGCAGTATTTT. Translation gives CASSLGWTSGIGGTDTQYF.

The rearrangement links TRBV7-2 to TRBJ2-1, with D hard to call. Germline CDR1 and CDR2: SGHTA and FQGNSA. This CDR3 comprises 13 residues. The V end lost 7 bases, the J end lost 5 bases, and 12 bases lay between the germline ends. CDR3 sequence: CASTYARNNEQFF. The DNA for the CDR3 is TGTGCCAGCACCTACGCCAGAAACAATGAGCAGTTCTTC.

V gene TRBV6-6 combines with J gene TRBJ2-7; the D is unclear. Germline CDR1 reads MNHNY; CDR2 reads SVGAGI (reference sequence). The CDR3 totals 12 residues. Trimming shortened V by 0 bases and J by 5 bases, and 5 bases separated the two germline ends. This chain's CDR3 is CASSYSLDEQYF. CDR3 nucleotides: TGTGCCAGCAGTTACTCTCTCGACGAGCAGTACTTC.